This T cell receptor (beta chain) was obtained from a study of blood T cell repertoires in COVID-19. As for the study in general: Acute and convalescent COVID-19 specimens originated in the United States, Italy and Spain.

Germline lookup yields CDR1 LGHNA and CDR2 YNFKEQ. V lost 0 bases to trimming and J lost 3 bases, with 9 bases between them. The CDR3 sequence is 15 residues long. As originally analysed: The assay estimated nucleated cells by amplifying reference gene primers. Using immunoSEQ multiplex PCR, the repertoire was profiled, and TCRdb retains in-frame clones only, with some absent. The DNA gave D and trimming, while V, J and clone size come from that table. The data contain about 240,000 clones, roughly 80% of them seen just once; the ten biggest clones take up 3.4%. The sequence was collected from a woman younger than 35 with acute or convalescent COVID-19. The rearrangement joins TRBV4-2 to TRBJ2-1; D perhaps matches TRBD1 (5 bases). Sequencing was carried out using peripheral blood. CDR3 coding DNA: TGTGCCAGCAGCCAAGATGGGCAGGGCTACAATGAGCAGTTCTTC. This gives the protein CASSQDGQGYNEQFF.